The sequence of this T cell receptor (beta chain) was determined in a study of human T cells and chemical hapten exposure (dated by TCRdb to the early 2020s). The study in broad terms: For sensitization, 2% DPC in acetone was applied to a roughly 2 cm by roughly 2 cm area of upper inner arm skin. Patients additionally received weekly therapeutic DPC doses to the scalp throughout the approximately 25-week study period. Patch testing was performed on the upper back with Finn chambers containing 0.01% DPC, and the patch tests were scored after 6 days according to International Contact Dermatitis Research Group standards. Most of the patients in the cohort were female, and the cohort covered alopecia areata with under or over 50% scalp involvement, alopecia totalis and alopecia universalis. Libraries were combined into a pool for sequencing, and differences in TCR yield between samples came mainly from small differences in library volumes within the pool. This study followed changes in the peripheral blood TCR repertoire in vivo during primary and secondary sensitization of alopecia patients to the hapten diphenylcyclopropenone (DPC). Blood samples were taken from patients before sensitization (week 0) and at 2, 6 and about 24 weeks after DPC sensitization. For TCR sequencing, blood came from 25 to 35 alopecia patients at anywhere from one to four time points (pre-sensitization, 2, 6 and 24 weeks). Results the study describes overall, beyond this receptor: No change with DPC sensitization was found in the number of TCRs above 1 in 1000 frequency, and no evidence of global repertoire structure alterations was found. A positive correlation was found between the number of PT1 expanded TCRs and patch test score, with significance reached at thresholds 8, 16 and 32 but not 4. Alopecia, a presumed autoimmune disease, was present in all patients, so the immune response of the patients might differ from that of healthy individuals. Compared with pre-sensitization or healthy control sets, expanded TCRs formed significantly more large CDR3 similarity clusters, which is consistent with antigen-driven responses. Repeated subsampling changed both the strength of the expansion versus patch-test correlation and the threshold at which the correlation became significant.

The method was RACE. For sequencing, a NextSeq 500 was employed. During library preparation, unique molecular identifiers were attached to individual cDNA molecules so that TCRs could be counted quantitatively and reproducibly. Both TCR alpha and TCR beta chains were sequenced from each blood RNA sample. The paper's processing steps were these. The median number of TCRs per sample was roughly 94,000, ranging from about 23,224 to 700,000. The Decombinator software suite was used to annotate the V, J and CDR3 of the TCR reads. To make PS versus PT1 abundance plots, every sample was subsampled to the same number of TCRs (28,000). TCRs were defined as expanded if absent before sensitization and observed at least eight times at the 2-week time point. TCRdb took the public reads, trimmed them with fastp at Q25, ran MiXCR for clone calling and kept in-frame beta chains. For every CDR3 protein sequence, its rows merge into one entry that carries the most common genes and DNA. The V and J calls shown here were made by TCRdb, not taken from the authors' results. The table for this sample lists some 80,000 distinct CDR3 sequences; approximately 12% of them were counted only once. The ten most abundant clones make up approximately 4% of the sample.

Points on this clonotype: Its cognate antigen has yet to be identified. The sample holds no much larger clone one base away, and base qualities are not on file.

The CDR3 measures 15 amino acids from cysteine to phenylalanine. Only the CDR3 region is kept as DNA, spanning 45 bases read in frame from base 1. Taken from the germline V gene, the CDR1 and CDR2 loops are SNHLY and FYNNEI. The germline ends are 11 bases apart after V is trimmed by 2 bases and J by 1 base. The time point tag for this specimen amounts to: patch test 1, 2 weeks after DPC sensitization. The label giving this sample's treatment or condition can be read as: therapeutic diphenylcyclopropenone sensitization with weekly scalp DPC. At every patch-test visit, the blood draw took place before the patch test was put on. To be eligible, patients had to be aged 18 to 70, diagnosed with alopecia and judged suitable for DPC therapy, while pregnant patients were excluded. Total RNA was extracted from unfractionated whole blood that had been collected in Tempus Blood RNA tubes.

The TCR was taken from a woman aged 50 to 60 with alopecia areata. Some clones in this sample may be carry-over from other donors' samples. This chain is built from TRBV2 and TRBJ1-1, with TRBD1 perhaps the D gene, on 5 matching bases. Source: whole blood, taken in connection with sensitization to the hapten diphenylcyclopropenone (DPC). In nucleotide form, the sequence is TGTGCCAGCAGTGAAAGGTGGGGCAAGAACACTGAAGCTTTCTTT. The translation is CASSERWGKNTEAFF.